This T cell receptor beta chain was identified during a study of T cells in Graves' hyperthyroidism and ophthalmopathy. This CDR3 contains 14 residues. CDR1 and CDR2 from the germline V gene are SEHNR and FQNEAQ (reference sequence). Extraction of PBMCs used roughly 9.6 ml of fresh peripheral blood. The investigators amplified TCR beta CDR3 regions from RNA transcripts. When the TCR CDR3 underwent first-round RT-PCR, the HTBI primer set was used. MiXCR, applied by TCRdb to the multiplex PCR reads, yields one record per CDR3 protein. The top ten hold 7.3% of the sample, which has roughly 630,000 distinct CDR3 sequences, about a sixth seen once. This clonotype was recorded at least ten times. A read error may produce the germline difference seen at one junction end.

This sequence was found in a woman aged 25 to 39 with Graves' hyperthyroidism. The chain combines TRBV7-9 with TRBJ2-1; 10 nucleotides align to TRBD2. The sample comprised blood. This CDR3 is CASSLAGGSNEQFF. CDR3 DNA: TGTGCCAGCAGTTTAGCGGGAGGTTCGAATGAGCAGTTCTTC.